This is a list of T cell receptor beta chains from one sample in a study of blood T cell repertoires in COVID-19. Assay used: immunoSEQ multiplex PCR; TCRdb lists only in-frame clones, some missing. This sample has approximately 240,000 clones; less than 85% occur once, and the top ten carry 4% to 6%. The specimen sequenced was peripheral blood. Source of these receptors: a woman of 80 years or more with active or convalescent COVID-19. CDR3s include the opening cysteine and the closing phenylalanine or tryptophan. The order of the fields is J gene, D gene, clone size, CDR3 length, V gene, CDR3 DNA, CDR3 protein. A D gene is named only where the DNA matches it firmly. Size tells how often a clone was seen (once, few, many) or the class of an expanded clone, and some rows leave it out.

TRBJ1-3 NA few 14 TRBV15 TGTGCCACCAGCAGACCATCAAACTTAAACACCATATATTTT CATSRPSNLNTIYF
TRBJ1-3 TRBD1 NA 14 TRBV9 TGTGCCAGCAACGAACAGGGGGCTGGAAACACCATATATTTT CASNEQGAGNTIYF
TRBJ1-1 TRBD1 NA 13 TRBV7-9 TGTGCCAGCACGAGCCAGGGGGGCACTGAAGCTTTCTTT CASTSQGGTEAFF
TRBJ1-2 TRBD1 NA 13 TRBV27 TGTGCCAGCAGTCTGGGACAGGGAGGAGGCTACACCTTC CASSLGQGGGYTF
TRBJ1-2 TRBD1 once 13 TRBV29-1 TGCAGCATCCTAACAGGGGGCGACTATGGCTACACCTTC CSILTGGDYGYTF
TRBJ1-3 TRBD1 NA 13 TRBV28 TGTGCCAGCAGGACAGGGGGTGGAAACACCATATATTTT CASRTGGGNTIYF
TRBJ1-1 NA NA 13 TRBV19 TGTGCCAGTAGTCTCCGGGGGAACACTGAAGCTTTCTTT CASSLRGNTEAFF
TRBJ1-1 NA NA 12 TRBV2 TGTGCCAGCAGTGTTATTGACACTGAAGCTTTCTTT CASSVIDTEAFF
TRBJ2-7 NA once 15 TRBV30 TGTGCCTGGAGTTTATTCGGGATAAACTCCTACGAGCAGTACTTC CAWSLFGINSYEQYF
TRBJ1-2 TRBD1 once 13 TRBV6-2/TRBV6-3 TGTGCCAGCAGCCTGACAGGGCGCTATGGCTACACCTTC CASSLTGRYGYTF
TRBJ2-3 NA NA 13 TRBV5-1 TGCGCCAGCAGCTCACAGGGAACAGATACGCAGTATTTT CASSSQGTDTQYF
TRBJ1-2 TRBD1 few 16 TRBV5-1 TGCGCCAGCAGCTTGGGTTCAGGGGGACCCGCGTATGGCTACACCTTC CASSLGSGGPAYGYTF
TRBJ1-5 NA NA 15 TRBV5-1 TGCGCCAGCAGCTTGTTCCAGGGCACCAATCAGCCCCAGCATTTT CASSLFQGTNQPQHF
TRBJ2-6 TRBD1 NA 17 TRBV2 TGTGCCAGCAGCCGGGACAGGGTATCGTCTGGGGCCAACGTCCTGACTTTC CASSRDRVSSGANVLTF
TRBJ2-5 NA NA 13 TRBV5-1 TGCGCCAGCAGGGGACACGACCAAGAGACCCAGTACTTC CASRGHDQETQYF
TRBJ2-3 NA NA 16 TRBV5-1 TGCGCCAGCAGCTTGGGTGCGGGGATAGGTTTGGATACGCAGTATTTT CASSLGAGIGLDTQYF
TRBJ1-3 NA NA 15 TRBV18 TGTGCCAGCTCACCACCATACGACAGTGGAAACACCATATATTTT CASSPPYDSGNTIYF
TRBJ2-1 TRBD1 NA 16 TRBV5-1 TGCGCCAGCAGCGTGACAGGGGCGGTTTCCTACAATGAGCAGTTCTTC CASSVTGAVSYNEQFF
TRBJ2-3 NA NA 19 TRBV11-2 TGTGCCAGCAGCTACCTCTTCCCCGGGACAACCTCTAGCACAGATACGCAGTATTTT CASSYLFPGTTSSTDTQYF
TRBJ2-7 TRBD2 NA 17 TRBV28 TGTGCCAGCAGTTCCGGACTAGCGGGAGGCCTTCCTAGGGAGCAGTACTTC CASSSGLAGGLPREQYF